This TCR beta chain stems from a study of control samples from healthy donors and cancer patients. Clones were read by immunoSEQ multiplex PCR, and TCRdb kept only the in-frame ones, dropping some. Here the sample spans about 130,000 clones, about nine tenths being singletons. This receptor was obtained from a man younger than 35 in good health. The sequencing input was blood.

CDR3 loop: CASSLAVGQGTEKLFF. The CDR3 DNA is TGTGCCAGCAGCTTGGCGGTGGGACAAGGGACTGAAAAACTGTTTTTT. The rearrangement joins TRBV5-6 to TRBJ1-4, with a weak D call TRBD1 (6 bases). Germline V gene lookup returns CDR1 SGHDT and CDR2 YYEEEE. V was shortened by 0 bases and J by 7 bases, with 16 bases between the two germline ends. There are 16 residues in the CDR3.